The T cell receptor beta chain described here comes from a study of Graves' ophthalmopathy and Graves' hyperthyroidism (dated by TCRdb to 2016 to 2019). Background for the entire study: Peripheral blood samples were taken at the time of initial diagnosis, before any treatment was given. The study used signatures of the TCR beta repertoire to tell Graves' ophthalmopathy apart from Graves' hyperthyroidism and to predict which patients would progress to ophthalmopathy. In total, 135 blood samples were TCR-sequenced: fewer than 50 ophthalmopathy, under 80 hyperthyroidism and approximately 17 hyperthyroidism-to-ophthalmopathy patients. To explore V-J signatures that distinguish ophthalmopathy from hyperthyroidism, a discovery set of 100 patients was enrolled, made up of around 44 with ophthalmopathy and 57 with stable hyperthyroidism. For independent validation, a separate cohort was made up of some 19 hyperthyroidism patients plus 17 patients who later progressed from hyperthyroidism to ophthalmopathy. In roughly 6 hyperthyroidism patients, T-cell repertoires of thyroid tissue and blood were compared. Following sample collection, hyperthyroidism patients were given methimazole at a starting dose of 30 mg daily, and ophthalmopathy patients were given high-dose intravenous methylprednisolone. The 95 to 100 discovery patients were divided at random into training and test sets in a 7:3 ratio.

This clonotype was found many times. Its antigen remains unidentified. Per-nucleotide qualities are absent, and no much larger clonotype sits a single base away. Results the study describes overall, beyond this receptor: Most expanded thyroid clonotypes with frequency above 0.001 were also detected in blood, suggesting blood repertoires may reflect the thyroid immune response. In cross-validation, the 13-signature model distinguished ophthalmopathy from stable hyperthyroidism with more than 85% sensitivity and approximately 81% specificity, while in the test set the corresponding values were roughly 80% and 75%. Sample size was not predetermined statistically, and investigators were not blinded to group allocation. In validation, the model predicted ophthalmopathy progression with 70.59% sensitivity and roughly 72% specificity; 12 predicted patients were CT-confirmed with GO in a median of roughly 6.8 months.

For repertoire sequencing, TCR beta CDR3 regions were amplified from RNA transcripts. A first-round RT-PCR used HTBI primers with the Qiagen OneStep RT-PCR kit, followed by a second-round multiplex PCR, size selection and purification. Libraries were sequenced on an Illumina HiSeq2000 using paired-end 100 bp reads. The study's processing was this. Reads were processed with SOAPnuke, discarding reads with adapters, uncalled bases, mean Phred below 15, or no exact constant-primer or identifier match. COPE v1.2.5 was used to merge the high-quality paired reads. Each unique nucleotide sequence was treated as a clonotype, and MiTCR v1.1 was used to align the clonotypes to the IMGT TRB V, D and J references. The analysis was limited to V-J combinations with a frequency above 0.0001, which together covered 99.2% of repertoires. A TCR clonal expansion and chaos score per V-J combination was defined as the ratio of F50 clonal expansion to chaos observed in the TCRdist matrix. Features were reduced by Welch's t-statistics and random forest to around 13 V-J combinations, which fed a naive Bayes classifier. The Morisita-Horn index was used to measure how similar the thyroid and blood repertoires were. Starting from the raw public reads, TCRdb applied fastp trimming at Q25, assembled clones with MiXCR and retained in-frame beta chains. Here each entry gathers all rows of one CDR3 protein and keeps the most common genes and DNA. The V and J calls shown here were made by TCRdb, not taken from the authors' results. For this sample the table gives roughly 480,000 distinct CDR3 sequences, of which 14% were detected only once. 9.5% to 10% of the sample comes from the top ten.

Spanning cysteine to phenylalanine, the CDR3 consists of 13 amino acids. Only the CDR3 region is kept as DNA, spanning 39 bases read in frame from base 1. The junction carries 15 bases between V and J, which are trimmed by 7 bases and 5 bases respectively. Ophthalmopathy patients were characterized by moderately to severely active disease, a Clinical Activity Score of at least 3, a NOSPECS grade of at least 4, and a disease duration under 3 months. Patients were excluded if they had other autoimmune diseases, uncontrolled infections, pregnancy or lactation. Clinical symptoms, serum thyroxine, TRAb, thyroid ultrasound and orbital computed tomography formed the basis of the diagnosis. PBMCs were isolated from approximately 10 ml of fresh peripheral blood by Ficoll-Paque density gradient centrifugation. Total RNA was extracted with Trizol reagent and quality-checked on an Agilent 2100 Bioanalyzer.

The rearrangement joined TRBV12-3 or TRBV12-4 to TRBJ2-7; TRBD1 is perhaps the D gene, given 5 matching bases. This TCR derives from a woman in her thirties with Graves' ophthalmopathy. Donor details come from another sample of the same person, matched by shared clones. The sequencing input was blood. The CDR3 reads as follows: CASTYDSRDEQYF. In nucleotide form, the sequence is TGTGCCAGCACCTATGACAGTCGCGACGAGCAGTACTTC.